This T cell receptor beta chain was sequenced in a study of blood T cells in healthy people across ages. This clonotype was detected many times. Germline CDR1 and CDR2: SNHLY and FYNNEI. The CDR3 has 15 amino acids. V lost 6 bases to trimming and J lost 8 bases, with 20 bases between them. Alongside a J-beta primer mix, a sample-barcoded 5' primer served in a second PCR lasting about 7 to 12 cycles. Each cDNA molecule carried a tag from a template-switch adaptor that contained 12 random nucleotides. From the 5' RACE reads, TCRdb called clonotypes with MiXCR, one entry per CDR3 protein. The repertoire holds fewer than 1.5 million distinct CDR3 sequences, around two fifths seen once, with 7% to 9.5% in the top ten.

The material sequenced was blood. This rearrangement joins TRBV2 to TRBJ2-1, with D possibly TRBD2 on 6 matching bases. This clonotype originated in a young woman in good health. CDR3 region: CASSRELPPVYEQFF. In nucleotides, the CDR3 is TGTGCCAGCAGCCGGGAGCTCCCGCCCGTCTATGAGCAGTTCTTC.